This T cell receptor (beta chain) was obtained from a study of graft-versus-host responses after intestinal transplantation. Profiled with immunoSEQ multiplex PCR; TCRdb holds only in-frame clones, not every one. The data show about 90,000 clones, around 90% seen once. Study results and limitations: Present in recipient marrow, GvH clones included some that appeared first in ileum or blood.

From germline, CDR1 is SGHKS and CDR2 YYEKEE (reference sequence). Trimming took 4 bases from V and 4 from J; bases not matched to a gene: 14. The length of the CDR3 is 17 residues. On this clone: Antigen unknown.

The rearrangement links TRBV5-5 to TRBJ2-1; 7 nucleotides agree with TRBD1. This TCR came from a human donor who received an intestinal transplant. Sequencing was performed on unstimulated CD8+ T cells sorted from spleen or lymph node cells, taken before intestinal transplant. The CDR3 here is CASSLRGQLTPYNEQFF. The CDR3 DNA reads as TGTGCCAGCAGCCTTCGGGGACAGCTAACCCCTTACAATGAGCAGTTCTTC. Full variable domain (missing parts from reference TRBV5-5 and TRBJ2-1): DAGVTQSPTHLIKTRGQQVTLRCSPISGHKSVSWYQQVLGQGPQFIFQYYEKEERGRGNFPDRFSARQFPNYSSELNVNALLLGDSALYLCASSLRGQLTPYNEQFFGPGTRLTVL.